The next 27 T cell receptor beta chains were all read from a single sample in a study of blood T cell repertoires in COVID-19. Using immunoSEQ multiplex PCR, the repertoire was profiled, and TCRdb retains in-frame clones only, with some absent. The table shows a few hundred thousand clones, with almost 90% occurring only once. The sequencing sample was made of PBMCs or T cells enriched from blood (not recorded which). Receptor source: a woman younger than 30 with acute COVID-19.

The chain couples TRBV24-1 to TRBJ1-2; D is possibly TRBD1 (5 bases). The CDR3 runs to 16 residues. Trimming cost V 12 bases and J 7 bases, with 29 bases left between them. The germline CDR1 and CDR2 sequences are KGHDR and SFDVKD. The chain's CDR3 is CAVPDVLGRVGSGYTF. CDR3 DNA sequence: TGTGCCGTACCAGACGTCCTGGGCAGGGTTGGTTCTGGCTACACCTTC.

This chain uses TRBV28 with TRBJ1-2, with 10 positions matching TRBD1. This CDR3 is 17 amino acids long. Germline V gene data show CDR1 as MDHEN and CDR2 as SYDVKM. V gave up 2 bases and J gave up 1 base; unmatched junction bases: 7. CDR3 amino acids: CASSLRTGGFGNYGYTF. The CDR3, as DNA: TGTGCCAGCAGTTTACGGACAGGGGGTTTTGGTAACTATGGCTACACCTTC.

This rearrangement joins TRBV19 to TRBJ1-5; D is undetermined. Per germline, CDR1 LNHDA and CDR2 SQIVND (reference sequence). This CDR3 spans 13 amino acids. V was clipped by 1 base and J by 9 bases, with 10 bases between them. This chain's CDR3 is CASSIGTPWPQHF. CDR3 nucleotides: TGTGCCAGTAGTATAGGGACTCCTTGGCCCCAGCATTTT. Supplemented by reference TRBV19 and TRBJ1-5, the full variable domain reads DGGITQSPKYLFRKEGQNVTLSCEQNLNHDAMYWYRQDPGQGLRLIYYSQIVNDFQKGDIAEGYSVSREKKESFPLTVTSAQKNPTAFYLCASSIGTPWPQHFGDGTRLSIL.

The rearrangement links TRBV19 to TRBJ1-5; the D is unclear. The CDR3 consists of 15 residues. Germline CDR1 reads LNHDA; CDR2 reads SQIVND (reference sequence). Between the trimmed V and J ends, which lost 3 bases and 0 bases, there was a span of 9 bases. Here the CDR3 reads CASSISQNSNQPQHF. CDR3 coding DNA: TGTGCCAGTAGTATTTCACAGAATAGCAATCAGCCCCAGCATTTT.

This clone was seen only a few times. This chain uses TRBV2 with TRBJ2-7; no firm D call. CDR1 is SNHLY and CDR2 is FYNNEI in the germline V gene. V lost 7 bases, J lost 3 bases, and 16 bases lay in between. The CDR3 has 14 residues. The CDR3 is CASIPYPPRYEQYF. Written as DNA, the CDR3 is TGTGCCAGCATTCCCTATCCCCCACGCTACGAGCAGTACTTC.

Only a few counts were recorded for this clone. The chain joins TRBV18 to TRBJ2-7; 10 nucleotides line up with TRBD1. Germline V lookup: CDR1 KGHSH, CDR2 LQKENI. The CDR3 totals 13 residues. J lost 5 bases, V lost 3 bases, and 1 base had no gene match. Here the CDR3 reads CASSPGQGNEQYF. In DNA form, the CDR3 reads TGTGCCAGCTCACCGGGACAGGGGAACGAGCAGTACTTC.

The chain employs TRBV3-1 (or the pseudogene TRBV3-2) and TRBJ2-7, with D tentatively TRBD2 (5 bases). The germline CDR1 and CDR2 sequences are LGHDT and YNNKEL (reference sequence). The CDR3 contains 14 residues. Trimming shortened V by 4 bases and J by 2 bases, and 12 bases separated the two germline ends. CDR3 nucleotide sequence: TGTGCCAGCAGCCCCCCGGGGTACGCCTACGAGCAGTACTTC. Amino acids: CASSPPGYAYEQYF.

The chain recombines TRBV5-1 with TRBJ1-3; D is unresolved. The CDR3 is 15 residues long. V was cut by 3 bases and J by 0 bases, with 10 bases left in between. Germline V gene lookup returns CDR1 SGHRS and CDR2 YFSETQ. CDR3 bases: TGCGCCAGCAGCTCCTCAGGATCCTCTGGAAACACCATATATTTT. It translates to CASSSSGSSGNTIYF. Full variable domain (outside the CDR3, taken from reference TRBV5-1 and TRBJ1-3): KAGVTQTPRYLIKTRGQQVTLSCSPISGHRSVSWYQQTPGQGLQFLFEYFSETQRNKGNFPGRFSGRQFSNSRSEMNVSTLELGDSALYLCASSSSGSSGNTIYFGEGSWLTVV.

CDR3 sequence: CASSSGQWDGELFF. CDR3 bases: TGTGCCAGCAGTTCCGGACAATGGGACGGGGAGCTGTTTTTT. The gene calls are TRBV28 and TRBJ2-2, with D maybe TRBD1 (5 bases). The CDR3 contains 14 residues. The V end lost 4 bases, the J end lost 7 bases, and 13 bases lay between the germline ends. Germline values: CDR1 MDHEN, CDR2 SYDVKM. Filled out from reference TRBV28 and TRBJ2-2, the complete variable domain reads DVKVTQSSRYLVKRTGEKVFLECVQDMDHENMFWYRQDPGLGLRLIYFSYDVKMKEKGDIPEGYSVSREKKERFSLILESASTNQTSMYLCASSSGQWDGELFFGEGSRLTVL.

The CDR3 here is CASSSVTGVSSGANVLTF. For the CDR3, the DNA is TGTGCCAGCAGTTCCGTGACAGGGGTGAGCTCTGGGGCCAACGTCCTGACTTTC. The rearrangement joins TRBV27 to TRBJ2-6; TRBD1 matches at 8 bases. CDR1 MNHEY and CDR2 SMNVEV come from the germline V gene (reference sequence). V shed 4 bases, J shed 0 bases, and the junction held 8 bases outside the gene matches. The CDR3 consists of 18 residues.

The CDR3 nucleotides are TGTGCCAGCAGTTCGCGACAGCGTAATGAAAAACTGTTTTTT. As protein: CASSSRQRNEKLFF. This chain joins TRBV7-2 and TRBJ1-4, with TRBD1 as a possible D gene (5 bases). The germline V and J ends were trimmed by 6 bases and 4 bases, with 12 bases remaining between them. Germline V lookup: CDR1 SGHTA, CDR2 FQGNSA. The CDR3 consists of 14 residues.

The rearrangement joins TRBV9 to TRBJ2-7; 7 nucleotides agree with TRBD2. V lost 4 bases, J lost 4 bases, and 11 bases stayed unmatched. The CDR3 runs to 15 residues. In germline, CDR1 is SGDLS, CDR2 YYNGEE. Here the CDR3 reads CASSPGAGRIYEQYF. The CDR3 bases are TGTGCCAGCAGCCCGGGTGCCGGGAGGATTTACGAGCAGTACTTC.

The J gene is TRBJ2-3, the V gene TRBV4-2, with 10 nucleotides matching TRBD2. V gave up 2 bases and J gave up 6 bases; unmatched junction bases: 8. This CDR3 region has 16 residues. CDR1 and CDR2 (germline): LGHNA, YNFKEQ. The CDR3 DNA follows: TGTGCCAGCAGCCAACTAGCGGGAGTTATCGGGGATACGCAGTATTTT. It codes for CASSQLAGVIGDTQYF.

The chain's CDR3 is CASRGHLAEADTQYF. The CDR3 DNA reads as TGTGCCAGCAGGGGCCACCTAGCGGAAGCAGATACGCAGTATTTT. V is TRBV6-1 and J is TRBJ2-3; 7 nucleotides line up with TRBD2. This CDR3 comprises 15 residues. Germline V gene lookup returns CDR1 MNHNS and CDR2 SASEGT. V was pared by 6 bases and J by 4 bases, with 10 bases of the junction left unmatched.

J is TRBJ1-5 and V is TRBV2; D possibly corresponds to TRBD1 (6 bases). The CDR3 has 14 residues. Germline V lookup: CDR1 SNHLY, CDR2 FYNNEI. V lost 5 bases to trimming and J lost 2 bases, with 10 bases between them. The CDR3 DNA follows: TGTGCCAGCAGTAAACAGGGAGGCAATCAGCCCCAGCATTTT. This translates into CASSKQGGNQPQHF.

This chain links TRBV27 with TRBJ1-6; unclear D gene. Germline CDR1 and CDR2: MNHEY and SMNVEV (reference sequence). V lost 5 bases and J 10 bases, leaving 15 bases between the germline ends. The CDR3 sequence is 14 residues long. The CDR3 loop is CASSENRDNSPLHF. The CDR3 DNA is TGTGCCAGCAGTGAGAACCGAGACAACTCACCCCTCCACTTT.

This chain connects TRBV11-3 to TRBJ1-3, with D possibly matching TRBD1 (5 bases). The CDR3 sequence is 15 residues long. Germline CDR1 and CDR2: SGHNT and YENEEA. V lost 5 bases and J lost 0, with 11 bases in between. In nucleotides, the CDR3 is TGTGCCAGCAGCCCCCCCGGGGGCTCTGGAAACACCATATATTTT. Protein product: CASSPPGGSGNTIYF.

The chain carries TRBV10-3 and TRBJ1-2; a possible D gene is TRBD1 (6 bases). Trimming pared 10 bases from V and 1 base from J, leaving 13 bases between. The CDR3 contains 13 residues. CDR1 is ENHRY and CDR2 is SYGVKD in the germline V gene. The DNA of the CDR3 is TGTGCCACATTCGGACAGAGTAACTATGGCTACACCTTC. It specifies CATFGQSNYGYTF.

CDR3 sequence (DNA): TGTGCCATCACAACAGGGACTAACTATGGCTACACCTTC. Protein product: CAITTGTNYGYTF. The chain joins TRBV28 to TRBJ1-2, with a possible D match to TRBD1 (6 bases). The length of the CDR3 is 13 residues. Trimming stripped 10 bases from V and 0 bases from J, with 12 bases between. The germline V gene has CDR1 MDHEN and CDR2 SYDVKM.

The CDR3 reads CASSPRGLGEQYF. As DNA, the CDR3 is TGTGCCAGTAGTCCGCGAGGGTTGGGAGAGCAGTACTTC. The genes are TRBV19 and TRBJ2-7; the D gene is possibly TRBD2 (5 bases). The V and J ends lost 5 bases and 7 bases respectively, with 15 bases between them. This CDR3 contains 13 residues. The germline CDR1 and CDR2 sequences are LNHDA and SQIVND (reference sequence). The variable domain in full, with the rest retrieved from reference TRBV19 and TRBJ2-7, is DGGITQSPKYLFRKEGQNVTLSCEQNLNHDAMYWYRQDPGQGLRLIYYSQIVNDFQKGDIAEGYSVSREKKESFPLTVTSAQKNPTAFYLCASSPRGLGEQYFGPGTRLTVT.

The J gene is TRBJ2-3, the V gene TRBV24-1; the match to TRBD2 covers 12 bases. CDR1 is KGHDR, CDR2 SFDVKD, per germline. V trimming: 4 bases; J trimming: 5 bases; junction bases outside the gene matches: 9. The CDR3 is 17 amino acids. The CDR3 reads CATSDPGLAGPKDTQYF. The CDR3 bases are TGTGCCACCAGTGACCCCGGACTAGCGGGACCTAAAGATACGCAGTATTTT.

This chain joins TRBV21-1 and TRBJ1-1; the table gives TRBD1 as D, unverified against the DNA. TRBV21-1 is marked as a pseudogene. CDR3 size: 13 residues. The CDR3 sequence: CAGGTGARTEAFF. CDR3 sequence (DNA): TGTGCCGGCGGGACAGGGGCTCGCACTGAAGCTTTCTTT.

The chain links TRBV28 to TRBJ1-1; perhaps TRBD1 as D (5 bases). Per the germline V gene, CDR1 is MDHEN and CDR2 is SYDVKM. The V end was cut by 3 bases, the J end by 0 bases, with 14 bases between. The CDR3 is 16 amino acids. The CDR3 loop is CASSLGGGQLNTEAFF. CDR3 bases: TGTGCCAGCAGTTTGGGGGGAGGGCAGCTGAACACTGAAGCTTTCTTT.

This clone showed up just a few times. CDR3 in amino acids: CASSRLAGGLEQYF. The CDR3 nucleotides are TGTGCCAGCAGCCGACTAGCGGGAGGGCTCGAGCAGTACTTC. J is TRBJ2-7 and V is TRBV7-9; the match to TRBD2 covers 14 bases. Germline V gene lookup returns CDR1 SEHNR and CDR2 FQNEAQ (reference sequence). Unmatched junction bases numbered 3, after V lost 5 bases and J lost 6 bases. The CDR3 is made up of 14 amino acids.

The chain recombines TRBV29-1 with TRBJ2-3, with 14 bases identical to TRBD2. The trim removed 6 bases at V and 4 bases at J, leaving 12 bases unmatched. The CDR3 extends over 17 amino acids. Germline CDR1 is SQVTM and CDR2 is ANQGSEA. The CDR3 protein is CSVDGLAGGGESDTQYF. DNA for the CDR3: TGCAGCGTGGATGGACTAGCGGGAGGAGGAGAGTCAGATACGCAGTATTTT.

This clone came up once. V is TRBV7-8 and J is TRBJ1-5; the D is unclear. V lost 2 bases, J lost 0 bases, and 5 bases lay in between. Per the germline V gene, CDR1 is SGHVS and CDR2 is FQNEAQ. This CDR3 is 14 amino acids long. Here the CDR3 DNA reads TGTGCCAGCAGCTTACAGGATAGCAATCAGCCCCAGCATTTT. Translated: CASSLQDSNQPQHF.

This clone came up a few times. The CDR3 DNA reads as TGCGCCAGCAGCCTTAACGGGGGGGACCCTCGAACCAAGGAGGATAATTCACCCCTCCACTTT. This translates into CASSLNGGDPRTKEDNSPLHF. The rearrangement links TRBV10-1 to TRBJ1-6; D perhaps matches TRBD1 (5 bases). CDR3 size: 21 residues. Germline V CDR1 and CDR2: WNHNN, SYGVQD (reference sequence). V shed 6 bases and J shed 5 bases, with 32 bases lying between them.